A single sample is the source of the 24 T cell receptor beta chains below, sequenced in a study of graft-versus-host responses after intestinal transplantation. The data were produced by immunoSEQ multiplex PCR, yet TCRdb's version contains in-frame clones alone and is incomplete. Of more than 65,000 clones detected, approximately 90% appear once; the ten largest clones hold 7% to 9.5%. No antigen is known for these receptors. The specimen was unstimulated CD8+ T cells sorted from spleen or lymph node cells, collected before transplant. These TCRs come from a human donor who was the organ donor for an intestinal transplant.

The CDR3: CASSLFTDGGEQYF. The DNA for the CDR3 is TGTGCCAGCAGCCTTTTCACCGACGGAGGGGAGCAGTACTTC. The chain joins TRBV7-6 to TRBJ2-7, with D possibly matching TRBD2 (6 bases). Trimming cost V 5 bases and J 7 bases, with 18 bases left between them. The CDR3 runs to 14 residues. Germline V gene data show CDR1 as SGHVS and CDR2 as FNYEAQ.

The chain combines TRBV4-1 with TRBJ1-2; D is perhaps TRBD1 (5 bases). Deletions cut 0 bases from V and 6 bases from J, with 14 bases between. The CDR3 runs 15 residues. Germline V gene lookup returns CDR1 MGHRA and CDR2 YSYEKL. Here the CDR3 DNA reads TGCGCCAGCAGCCAAGATCCCCCGGGAGGGGATGGCTACACCTTC. This gives the protein CASSQDPPGGDGYTF.

This chain links TRBV5-6 with TRBJ1-5, with D possibly matching TRBD1 (6 bases). Germline V CDR1 and CDR2: SGHDT, YYEEEE. This CDR3 has 14 amino acids. Trimming stripped 4 bases from V and 3 bases from J, with 11 bases between. The CDR3 protein is CASSVGHPNQPQHF. The CDR3 DNA reads as TGTGCCAGCAGCGTGGGACATCCCAATCAGCCCCAGCATTTT.

This clone was seen only a few times. Other DNA sequences in the sample encode the same CDR3. This chain links TRBV6-5 with TRBJ2-7; possible D gene TRBD1, 6 bases. Trimming left V 2 bases short and J 4 bases short, with 9 bases between. The CDR3 extends over 13 amino acids. Germline CDR1 and CDR2: MNHEY and SVGAGI. In DNA form, the CDR3 reads TGTGCCAGCAGTTACGGGGACAAGTACGAGCAGTACTTC. The encoded protein is CASSYGDKYEQYF.

CDR3 residues: CASSGQSYEQYF. The CDR3 bases are TGTGCCAGCAGCGGACAGTCATACGAGCAGTACTTC. The chain employs TRBV5-6 and TRBJ2-7; weak D call: TRBD1 (6 bases). This CDR3 is built from 12 residues. V was clipped by 4 bases and J by 4 bases, with 9 bases between them. Germline CDR1 is SGHDT and CDR2 is YYEEEE.

This chain connects TRBV27 to TRBJ2-3; the D gene is possibly TRBD1 (6 bases). V was pared by 8 bases and J by 6 bases, with 12 bases between. CDR3 length: 12 amino acids. Germline loops: CDR1 MNHEY, CDR2 SMNVEV (reference sequence). The CDR3 sequence: CASGDIGDTQYF. CDR3 nucleotide sequence: TGTGCCAGCGGGGACATAGGGGATACGCAGTATTTT.

V is TRBV16 and J is TRBJ2-7; tentatively, D is TRBD2 (6 bases). Trimming removed 1 base from V and 6 bases from J, with 19 bases in between. The CDR3 contains 16 residues. Germline V gene sequence: CDR1 KGHSY, CDR2 FQNENV. CDR3 nucleotides: TGTGCCAGCAGCCAATTCTCCGGGAGTTTCTCCGCCGAGCAGTACTTC. This gives the protein CASSQFSGSFSAEQYF.

The chain employs TRBV7-9 and TRBJ2-3; 8 bases map to TRBD2. Germline-derived CDR1 and CDR2 are SEHNR and FQNEAQ (reference sequence). CDR3 length: 16 amino acids. The V gene end was trimmed by 5 bases and the J gene end by 5 bases; junction bases not matched to a gene: 12. In nucleotides, the CDR3 is TGTGCCAGCAGCCCCGGTAGGACTAGCTCTAAAGATACGCAGTATTTT. It translates to CASSPGRTSSKDTQYF.

V gene TRBV7-9 combines with J gene TRBJ2-1; TRBD1 matches 7 bases. There are 15 residues in the CDR3. The germline V gene has CDR1 SEHNR and CDR2 FQNEAQ (reference sequence). Unmatched junction bases numbered 2, after V lost 3 bases and J lost 0 bases. The CDR3 DNA is TGTGCCAGCAGCTTGGACAGGAGCTCCTACAATGAGCAGTTCTTC. This encodes CASSLDRSSYNEQFF.

The genes are TRBV11-3 and TRBJ2-3; perhaps TRBD2 as D (5 bases). V was trimmed by 6 bases and J by 15 bases, leaving 22 bases between them. The CDR3 loop spans 13 amino acids. Germline CDR1 and CDR2: SGHNT and YENEEA. The CDR3 bases are TGTGCCAGCAGTCCGACGGTAGGGTCTAGCAGTTATTTT. Translated, it gives CASSPTVGSSSYF.

This clone was detected only once. The chain combines TRBV7-9 with TRBJ1-2, with 11 nucleotides matching TRBD1. CDR1 and CDR2 (germline): SEHNR, FQNEAQ (reference sequence). The V and J ends lost 1 base and 2 bases, in that order; junction bases with no gene match: 12. This CDR3 region has 19 residues. CDR3 loop: CASSLGSGTGGRFNYGYTF. Written as DNA, the CDR3 is TGTGCCAGCAGCTTAGGAAGTGGGACAGGGGGAAGGTTCAACTATGGCTACACCTTC.

The chain employs TRBV2 and TRBJ2-3; D is possibly TRBD2 (6 bases). V was clipped by 3 bases and J by 4 bases, with 14 bases between them. CDR3 length: 15 residues. The germline V gene has CDR1 SNHLY and CDR2 FYNNEI. The CDR3 DNA sequence: TGTGCCAGCAGTGACGTTGCTACGGGGGCAGATACGCAGTATTTT. As protein: CASSDVATGADTQYF.

This chain joins TRBV11-3 and TRBJ1-1; 7 bases are a match to TRBD1. Germline values: CDR1 SGHNT, CDR2 YENEEA. The trim removed 5 bases at V and 0 bases at J, leaving 0 bases unmatched. CDR3 length: 13 amino acids. The CDR3 reads CASSTGVNTEAFF. CDR3 bases: TGTGCCAGCAGCACAGGGGTGAACACTGAAGCTTTCTTT.

The gene calls are TRBV5-8 and TRBJ1-4; tentative D call: TRBD1 (5 bases). Germline V gene sequence: CDR1 SGHTS, CDR2 YDEGEE. CDR3 length equals 15 residues. The V gene lost 1 base and the J gene lost 4 bases, with 11 bases spanning the gap. This CDR3 reads CASSLMRGINEKLFF. The CDR3 DNA is TGTGCCAGCAGCTTGATGCGGGGGATTAATGAAAAACTGTTTTTT.

This chain joins TRBV18 and TRBJ2-3, with D unresolved. The germline V gene has CDR1 KGHSH and CDR2 LQKENI. This CDR3 region has 16 residues. Trimming removed 2 bases at V and 5 bases at J, with 17 bases between. CDR3 protein: CASSPTVFTRRDTQYF. DNA for the CDR3: TGTGCCAGCTCACCAACGGTTTTTACACGTAGAGATACGCAGTATTTT.

The table lists this clone with a few counts. In the same sample, other DNA sequences code for this CDR3. V usage is TRBV27 and J usage is TRBJ2-1; unclear D gene. The germline CDR1 and CDR2 sequences are MNHEY and SMNVEV (reference sequence). The germline V and J ends were trimmed by 0 bases and 1 base, with 4 bases remaining between them. This CDR3 comprises 14 residues. The CDR3: CASSLSGSYNEQFF. In DNA form, the CDR3 reads TGTGCCAGCAGTTTATCAGGGTCCTACAATGAGCAGTTCTTC.

The chain carries TRBV9 and TRBJ1-6, with 8 bases that match TRBD1. This CDR3 contains 15 residues. Germline loops: CDR1 SGDLS, CDR2 YYNGEE. Trimming took 3 bases from V and 6 from J; bases not matched to a gene: 5. Here the CDR3 reads CASSGGQGPNSPLHF. The CDR3, as DNA: TGTGCCAGCAGCGGAGGACAGGGACCTAATTCACCCCTCCACTTT. The full variable domain, with the rest looked up from reference TRBV9 and TRBJ1-6, is DSGVTQTPKHLITATGQRVTLRCSPRSGDLSVYWYQQSLDQGLQFLIQYYNGEERAKGNILERFSAQQFPDLHSELNLSSLELGDSALYFCASSGGQGPNSPLHFGNGTRLTVT.

This sequence joins TRBV7-9 and TRBJ2-4; unclear D gene. The germline V gene encodes CDR1 SEHNR and CDR2 FQNEAQ (reference sequence). V was pared by 3 bases and J by 7 bases, with 7 bases between. This CDR3 is 12 amino acids long. Here the CDR3 DNA reads TGTGCCAGCAGCTTCGGATCCAACATTCAGTACTTC. Its translation: CASSFGSNIQYF.

The V gene is TRBV5-4, the J gene TRBJ1-1; TRBD1 agrees at 8 bases. Trimming at V came to 4 bases and at J to 6 bases, leaving 2 bases not matched to a gene. This CDR3 region has 12 residues. CDR1 is SGHNT and CDR2 is YYREEE in the germline V gene (reference sequence). For the CDR3, the DNA is TGTGCCAGCAGCCTGACAGGGGCTGAAGCTTTCTTT. Its translation is CASSLTGAEAFF.

This chain connects TRBV19 to TRBJ2-5, with D hard to call. V was cut by 3 bases and J by 5 bases, with 4 bases left in between. From germline, CDR1 is LNHDA and CDR2 SQIVND (reference sequence). CDR3 length equals 11 residues. In DNA form, the CDR3 reads TGTGCCAGTAGTATGGCGGAGACCCAGTACTTC. Amino acid sequence: CASSMAETQYF.

This chain links TRBV6-5 with TRBJ1-6; D gene uncertain. CDR3 size: 14 residues. V was shortened by 6 bases and J by 13 bases, with 19 bases between the two germline ends. CDR1 is MNHEY, CDR2 SVGAGI, per germline. The CDR3 spells CASRDSRTGPPLHF. The CDR3 DNA sequence: TGTGCCAGCAGGGATTCGAGGACCGGCCCGCCCCTCCACTTT.

The gene calls are TRBV7-9 and TRBJ2-3, with 7 bases fitting TRBD2. Germline CDR1 is SEHNR and CDR2 is FQNEAQ (reference sequence). This CDR3 spans 18 amino acids. The ends lost 3 bases at V and 2 bases at J; junction bases unmatched: 14. The CDR3 sequence: CASSLRAGGAGDTDTQYF. Written as DNA, the CDR3 is TGTGCCAGCAGCTTGAGGGCAGGTGGCGCGGGGGACACAGATACGCAGTATTTT.

In this sample, this clone turned up a few times. The CDR3 DNA is TGTGCCAGCAGCCCGGGGCCCCGGAGGGCAGATACGCAGTATTTT. It translates to CASSPGPRRADTQYF. The rearrangement links TRBV13 to TRBJ2-3, with a weak D call TRBD2 (6 bases). The CDR3 has 15 amino acids. Germline CDR1 reads PRHDT; CDR2 reads FYEKMQ (reference sequence). Trimming cost V 5 bases and J 4 bases, with 16 bases left between them.

This CDR3 reads CASRDTSWGYEQYF. The CDR3, as DNA: TGTGCCAGTAGAGATACCAGCTGGGGCTACGAGCAGTACTTC. The rearrangement uses TRBV19 and TRBJ2-7; D is unclear. Germline values: CDR1 LNHDA, CDR2 SQIVND (reference sequence). This CDR3 is 14 amino acids long. Trimming took 6 bases from V and 3 from J, leaving 15 bases between them.